The rows below give T cell receptor beta chains drawn from one sample of a study of control samples from healthy donors and cancer patients. This table comes from immunoSEQ multiplex PCR, and its TCRdb copy is limited to in-frame clones, with some not included. The repertoire consists of tens of thousands of clones, with approximately 85% occurring once and the leading ten covering approximately 3.8%. Material: blood. These receptors originate from a man aged 45-65 years in good health. Both conserved end residues are part of each CDR3. The order of the fields is clone size, J gene, V gene, D gene, CDR3 DNA, CDR3 protein. A D gene is named only where the DNA matches it firmly. Size is omitted from some rows. Given values are once, few, many or a class for expanded clones.

clone_size: -; j_call: TRBJ1-2; v_call: TRBV7-9; d_call: -; cdr3_nt: TGTGCCAGCTACCCCCTGGGGGTGGCTATGAACTATGGCTACACCTTC; cdr3_aa: CASYPLGVAMNYGYTF
clone_size: -; j_call: TRBJ1-1; v_call: TRBV18; d_call: -; cdr3_nt: TGTGCCAGCTCACCACTCCAGGGGTACGCTGAAGCTTTCTTT; cdr3_aa: CASSPLQGYAEAFF
clone_size: -; j_call: TRBJ2-3; v_call: TRBV4-1; d_call: -; cdr3_nt: TGCGCCAGCAGCCAAGATGGGGGCGGCACAGATACGCAGTATTTT; cdr3_aa: CASSQDGGGTDTQYF
clone_size: -; j_call: TRBJ2-3; v_call: TRBV5-1; d_call: TRBD2; cdr3_nt: TGCGCCAGCAGCTCCCCGGGACTAGCGGGAAGTATAGATACGCAGTATTTT; cdr3_aa: CASSSPGLAGSIDTQYF
clone_size: -; j_call: TRBJ2-7; v_call: TRBV21-1; d_call: -; cdr3_nt: TGTGCCAGCAGCCACGGGGCGGGAGGGCCCCCCTACGAGCAGTACTTC; cdr3_aa: CASSHGAGGPPYEQYF
clone_size: -; j_call: TRBJ1-5; v_call: TRBV5-1; d_call: -; cdr3_nt: TGCGCCAGCAGCTTTGATAGCAATCAGCCCCAGCATTTT; cdr3_aa: CASSFDSNQPQHF
clone_size: -; j_call: TRBJ2-1; v_call: TRBV27; d_call: TRBD1; cdr3_nt: TGTGCCAGCAGTTCAGGGGGCTCCTACAATGAGCAGTTCTTC; cdr3_aa: CASSSGGSYNEQFF
clone_size: -; j_call: TRBJ1-2; v_call: TRBV12-3/TRBV12-4; d_call: TRBD1; cdr3_nt: TGTGCCAGCAGTGAACAGGGGGCGGGTGGCTACACCTTC; cdr3_aa: CASSEQGAGGYTF
clone_size: -; j_call: TRBJ1-4; v_call: TRBV5-1; d_call: TRBD1; cdr3_nt: TGCGCCAGCAGCTTGGGACAGGGTGGCGAAAAACTGTTTTTT; cdr3_aa: CASSLGQGGEKLFF
clone_size: -; j_call: TRBJ1-2; v_call: TRBV6-5; d_call: -; cdr3_nt: TGTGCCAGCAGGTTCTGGGACAATTCAACGTTTGGCTACACCTTC; cdr3_aa: CASRFWDNSTFGYTF
clone_size: -; j_call: TRBJ1-2; v_call: TRBV2; d_call: -; cdr3_nt: TGTGCCAGCAGTGAATATGGACCGCGTTTGGATGGCTACACCTTC; cdr3_aa: CASSEYGPRLDGYTF
clone_size: -; j_call: TRBJ2-5; v_call: TRBV11-2; d_call: -; cdr3_nt: TGTGCCAGCAGCTTCCAAGAAACCCAGTACTTC; cdr3_aa: CASSFQETQYF
clone_size: -; j_call: TRBJ1-5; v_call: TRBV21-1; d_call: -; cdr3_nt: TGTGCCAGCAGCTTTACAGGGGGGCTATATAGCAATCAGCCCCAGCATTTT; cdr3_aa: CASSFTGGLYSNQPQHF
clone_size: once; j_call: TRBJ1-2; v_call: TRBV29-1; d_call: -; cdr3_nt: TGCAGCGTTGGAAGTACTAACTATGGCTACACCTTC; cdr3_aa: CSVGSTNYGYTF
clone_size: -; j_call: TRBJ2-5; v_call: TRBV3-1/TRBV3-2; d_call: -; cdr3_nt: TGTGCCAGCAGCCAAGGGGCCCTTCTACTAACGGGAATTCCAGAGACCCAGTACTTC; cdr3_aa: CASSQGALLLTGIPETQYF
clone_size: -; j_call: TRBJ2-5; v_call: TRBV6-5; d_call: TRBD2; cdr3_nt: TGTGCCAGCAGGATAGTAGCGGGAGGTGAGACCCAGTACTTC; cdr3_aa: CASRIVAGGETQYF
clone_size: -; j_call: TRBJ1-3; v_call: TRBV7-2; d_call: -; cdr3_nt: TGTGCCAGCGGACAGTACTCTGGAAACACCATATATTTT; cdr3_aa: CASGQYSGNTIYF
clone_size: once; j_call: TRBJ2-2; v_call: TRBV24-1; d_call: -; cdr3_nt: TGTGCCACCAGTGATTCAGCGACAGGGAACACCGGGGAGCTGTTTTTT; cdr3_aa: CATSDSATGNTGELFF
clone_size: once; j_call: TRBJ2-1; v_call: TRBV6-4; d_call: TRBD2; cdr3_nt: TGTGCCAGCTGGGCCTCGGGACTAGCGGGCAATGAGCAGTTCTTC; cdr3_aa: CASWASGLAGNEQFF
clone_size: -; j_call: TRBJ1-1; v_call: TRBV7-3; d_call: -; cdr3_nt: TGTGCCAGCAGCTTGGAGCGAGACACTGAAGCTTTCTTT; cdr3_aa: CASSLERDTEAFF
clone_size: once; j_call: TRBJ2-1; v_call: TRBV2; d_call: -; cdr3_nt: TGTGCCAGCAGTGTTGGGAGCAATGAGCAGTTCTTC; cdr3_aa: CASSVGSNEQFF
clone_size: -; j_call: TRBJ1-2; v_call: TRBV5-6; d_call: -; cdr3_nt: TGTGCCAGCAGCTTGGGGGCTTCCTATGGCTACACCTTC; cdr3_aa: CASSLGASYGYTF
clone_size: -; j_call: TRBJ1-2; v_call: TRBV3-1/TRBV3-2; d_call: TRBD1; cdr3_nt: TGTGCCAGCAGCCAAGATAAGGGGGCTGGGGGCTACACCTTC; cdr3_aa: CASSQDKGAGGYTF
clone_size: once; j_call: TRBJ2-2; v_call: TRBV13; d_call: -; cdr3_nt: TGTGCCAGCGGCGCTAGGGGCGGAGACACCGGGAAGCTGTTTTTT; cdr3_aa: CASGARGGDTGKLFF
clone_size: -; j_call: TRBJ2-1; v_call: TRBV13; d_call: -; cdr3_nt: TGTGCCAGCAACTTTGCAAGCGGCTTGCTCAATGAGCAGTTCTTC; cdr3_aa: CASNFASGLLNEQFF
clone_size: -; j_call: TRBJ1-1; v_call: TRBV19; d_call: TRBD1; cdr3_nt: TGTGCCAGTAGAACACAGGGGTTGGATCACACTGAAGCTTTCTTT; cdr3_aa: CASRTQGLDHTEAFF
clone_size: -; j_call: TRBJ2-5; v_call: TRBV5-1; d_call: -; cdr3_nt: TGCGCCAGCAGCGCCGCTGAACTAGAGACCCAGTACTTC; cdr3_aa: CASSAAELETQYF
clone_size: -; j_call: TRBJ2-7; v_call: TRBV9; d_call: TRBD2; cdr3_nt: TGTGCCAGCAGCCCCAGCGGGAGGCCCTACGAGCAGTACTTC; cdr3_aa: CASSPSGRPYEQYF
clone_size: -; j_call: TRBJ2-7; v_call: TRBV7-9; d_call: -; cdr3_nt: TGTGCCAGCAGCGAACGGTCGTCAACGGGGTATGAGCAGTACTTC; cdr3_aa: CASSERSSTGYEQYF
clone_size: -; j_call: TRBJ2-1; v_call: TRBV25-1; d_call: TRBD1; cdr3_nt: TGTGCCAGCAGTGATCGGACAGGGAGTGGCAATGAGCAGTTCTTC; cdr3_aa: CASSDRTGSGNEQFF
clone_size: -; j_call: TRBJ1-3; v_call: TRBV18; d_call: TRBD1; cdr3_nt: TGTGCCAGCTCACGACAGGGAGAAGCTGGAAACACCATATATTTT; cdr3_aa: CASSRQGEAGNTIYF
clone_size: -; j_call: TRBJ2-3; v_call: TRBV5-1; d_call: -; cdr3_nt: TGCGCCAGCAGCTTGGCCGGGGAAGATACGCAGTATTTT; cdr3_aa: CASSLAGEDTQYF
clone_size: -; j_call: TRBJ2-2; v_call: TRBV9; d_call: TRBD2; cdr3_nt: TGTGCCAGCAGCGGGGGACTAGCGGGAGACGGGACCGGGGAGCTGTTTTTT; cdr3_aa: CASSGGLAGDGTGELFF
clone_size: -; j_call: TRBJ1-5; v_call: TRBV2; d_call: TRBD1; cdr3_nt: TGTGCCAGCAACTACCAGGGGGCTGATCAGCCCCAGCATTTT; cdr3_aa: CASNYQGADQPQHF
clone_size: -; j_call: TRBJ2-1; v_call: TRBV7-2; d_call: -; cdr3_nt: TGTGCCAGCAGCTTAGCTAGCGGAGCTTTCTACAATGAGCAGTTCTTC; cdr3_aa: CASSLASGAFYNEQFF
clone_size: -; j_call: TRBJ2-7; v_call: TRBV21-1; d_call: -; cdr3_nt: TGTGCCAGCAGCCCCAGGGACAGATTCTACGAGCAGTACTTC; cdr3_aa: CASSPRDRFYEQYF
clone_size: -; j_call: TRBJ1-5; v_call: TRBV10-2; d_call: -; cdr3_nt: TGCGCCAGCAGTGTTCAGAGAAGCAATCAGCCCCAGCATTTT; cdr3_aa: CASSVQRSNQPQHF
clone_size: -; j_call: TRBJ2-5; v_call: TRBV2; d_call: -; cdr3_nt: TGTGCCAGCAGTCTCGGGGGCAGGGAGACCCAGTACTTC; cdr3_aa: CASSLGGRETQYF
clone_size: -; j_call: TRBJ1-5; v_call: TRBV27; d_call: -; cdr3_nt: TGTGCCAGCAGTTTCAGTGATCATCAGCCCCAGCATTTT; cdr3_aa: CASSFSDHQPQHF
clone_size: -; j_call: TRBJ1-2; v_call: TRBV9; d_call: -; cdr3_nt: TGTGCCAGCTCCTCCCTATCGGGGGGCTACACCTTC; cdr3_aa: CASSSLSGGYTF
clone_size: -; j_call: TRBJ1-5; v_call: TRBV7-9; d_call: -; cdr3_nt: TGTGCCAGCAGCTTAGAGGGGGAGGGTCAGCCCCAGCATTTT; cdr3_aa: CASSLEGEGQPQHF
clone_size: -; j_call: TRBJ1-2; v_call: TRBV27; d_call: -; cdr3_nt: TGTGCCAGCAGATCACCGGGACGGCAGAACTATGGCTACACCTTC; cdr3_aa: CASRSPGRQNYGYTF
clone_size: -; j_call: TRBJ2-5; v_call: TRBV11-3; d_call: -; cdr3_nt: TGTGCCAGCAGCCCTCCGGACTACCAAGAGACCCAGTACTTC; cdr3_aa: CASSPPDYQETQYF
clone_size: once; j_call: TRBJ2-7; v_call: TRBV6-5; d_call: -; cdr3_nt: TGTGCCAGCAGTTACTCCCCCAGTGGGCCCTACGAGCAGTACTTC; cdr3_aa: CASSYSPSGPYEQYF
clone_size: -; j_call: TRBJ2-3; v_call: TRBV6-2/TRBV6-3; d_call: TRBD2; cdr3_nt: TGTGCCAGCAGTTATACTAGCGGGGGACCTAGCACAGATACGCAGTATTTT; cdr3_aa: CASSYTSGGPSTDTQYF
clone_size: once; j_call: TRBJ2-7; v_call: TRBV2; d_call: TRBD2; cdr3_nt: TGTGCCAGCACCGAAACGGGGGGCGAGCAGTACTTC; cdr3_aa: CASTETGGEQYF
clone_size: -; j_call: TRBJ1-5; v_call: TRBV30; d_call: -; cdr3_nt: TGTGCCTGGAGTGTGTCTGGGGATCAGCCCCAGCATTTT; cdr3_aa: CAWSVSGDQPQHF
clone_size: -; j_call: TRBJ2-6; v_call: TRBV27; d_call: TRBD2; cdr3_nt: TGTGCCAGCAGTTCCCGACTAGCGGGAGGTACTACCGCTGGGGCCAACGTCCTGACTTTC; cdr3_aa: CASSSRLAGGTTAGANVLTF